The entry that follows covers one T cell receptor beta chain sequence. Its antigen is undetermined. The record originates from a study of cytomegalovirus exposure and HLA in healthy donors. Study observations and caveats: Accurate predictions that matched the HLA-A and HLA-B alleles of most subjects were reportedly made from TCR beta sequences. Later work showed greater clonal expansion in HLA-associated TCR beta chains than in equally common others.

A multiplex PCR was run with 60 Vbeta primers and 13 Jbeta primers. The method was immunoSEQ multiplex PCR; TCRdb's version includes in-frame clones alone and lacks a portion of them. The sample consists of about 170,000 clones, roughly 84% of them appearing once. Germline V gene data show CDR1 as GTSNPN and CDR2 as SVGIG (reference sequence). V lost 6 bases to trimming and J lost 15 bases; unmatched junction nucleotides: 12. This CDR3 spans 13 amino acids. The chain recombines TRBV30 with TRBJ2-4, with TRBD2 matching over 12 bases. This TCR was recovered from a male donor in good health and CMV-seronegative. Sequenced: PBMCs. The CDR3 reads CACKLAGGAGRYF. CDR3 in DNA: TGTGCCTGTAAACTAGCGGGAGGCGCTGGGCGGTACTTC.